This T cell receptor beta chain originates from a study of human T cells and chemical hapten exposure. Study in general: Alopecia universalis, totalis or areata was present in patients who were mostly female. Study observations and caveats: Compared to controls, expanded TCRs made significantly more large clusters of similar CDR3s.

The library put unique molecular identifiers onto individual cDNA molecules. MiXCR, run by TCRdb on the RACE reads, gives a single entry per CDR3 protein. The data show about 180,000 distinct CDR3 sequences, roughly 30% seen once. V was trimmed by 7 bases and J by 1 base, leaving 10 bases between them. The V gene's germline CDR1 is LNHNV and CDR2 YYDKDF (reference sequence). The CDR3 runs to 13 residues. As to time point: pre-sensitization, week 0. Treatment: therapeutic diphenylcyclopropenone sensitization with weekly scalp DPC. On this clonotype: Its antigen is not identified.

The sample was whole blood, taken in connection with sensitization to the hapten diphenylcyclopropenone (DPC). V is TRBV15 and J is TRBJ1-1; D not resolved. The receptor was isolated from a woman aged 25 to 45 with alopecia areata. Some clones in this sample may be carry-over from other donors' samples. CDR3 residues: CATTRTRNTEAFF. DNA of the CDR3: TGTGCCACCACTCGAACAAGGAACACTGAAGCTTTCTTT.